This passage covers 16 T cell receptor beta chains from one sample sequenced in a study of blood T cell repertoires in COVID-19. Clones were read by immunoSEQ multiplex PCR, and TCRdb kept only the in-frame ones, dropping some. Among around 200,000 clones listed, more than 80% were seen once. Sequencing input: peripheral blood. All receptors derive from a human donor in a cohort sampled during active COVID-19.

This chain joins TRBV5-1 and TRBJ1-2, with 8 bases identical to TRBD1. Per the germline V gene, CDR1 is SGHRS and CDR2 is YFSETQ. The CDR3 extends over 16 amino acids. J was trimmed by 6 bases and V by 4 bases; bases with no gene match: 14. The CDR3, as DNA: TGCGCCAGCAGCCACCCGGACAGGGACTATTTGGATGGCTACACCTTC. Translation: CASSHPDRDYLDGYTF.

The CDR3 is CASSSSLAETQYF. The CDR3 bases are TGTGCCAGCAGCTCATCCTTAGCGGAGACCCAGTACTTC. V and J are TRBV7-6 and TRBJ2-5; D is possibly TRBD2 (5 bases). Trimming took off 4 bases at V and 5 bases at J, with 11 bases between the two ends. The CDR3 length is 13 residues. CDR1 and CDR2 from the germline V gene are SGHVS and FNYEAQ.

CDR3 sequence: CASSFTGTAYNEQFF. For the CDR3, the DNA is TGCGCCAGCAGCTTCACCGGGACAGCATACAATGAGCAGTTCTTC. The rearrangement joins TRBV5-1 to TRBJ2-1; 7 bases line up with TRBD1. Germline V gene sequence: CDR1 SGHRS, CDR2 YFSETQ. V trimming: 2 bases; J trimming: 4 bases; junction bases outside the gene matches: 6. The CDR3 runs 15 residues.

CDR3 in amino acids: CSGQDAYEQYF. The CDR3 nucleotides are TGCAGCGGACAGGATGCCTACGAGCAGTACTTC. V is TRBV29-1 and J is TRBJ2-7; weak D call: TRBD1 (6 bases). V was shortened by 7 bases and J by 2 bases, with 9 bases between the two germline ends. Germline values: CDR1 SQVTM, CDR2 ANQGSEA. The CDR3 loop spans 11 amino acids.

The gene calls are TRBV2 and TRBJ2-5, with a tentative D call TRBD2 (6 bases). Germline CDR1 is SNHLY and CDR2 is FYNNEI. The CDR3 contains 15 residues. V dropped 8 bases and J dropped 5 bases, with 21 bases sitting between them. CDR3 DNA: TGTGCCAGCTCCGGACCGGGACCTGGGGGGGAGACCCAGTACTTC. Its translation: CASSGPGPGGETQYF.

CDR3 residues: CASSIGLRSTDTQYF. The CDR3 DNA is TGTGCCAGCAGCATAGGTCTTCGGAGCACAGATACGCAGTATTTT. The rearrangement joins TRBV9 to TRBJ2-3; D not certain. Germline CDR1 reads SGDLS; CDR2 reads YYNGEE. V lost 4 bases and J lost 0, with 12 bases in between. The CDR3 is 15 residues long.

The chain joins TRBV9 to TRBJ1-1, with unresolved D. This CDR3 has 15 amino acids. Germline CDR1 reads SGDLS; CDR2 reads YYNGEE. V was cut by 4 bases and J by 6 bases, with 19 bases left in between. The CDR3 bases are TGTGCCAGCAGCCATTTCCGCGGCGGGAAGGCTGAAGCTTTCTTT. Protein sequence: CASSHFRGGKAEAFF.

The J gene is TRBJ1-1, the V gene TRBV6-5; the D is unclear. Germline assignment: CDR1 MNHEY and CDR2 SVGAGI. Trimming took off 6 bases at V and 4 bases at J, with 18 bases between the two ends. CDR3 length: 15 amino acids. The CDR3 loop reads CASRLNEEGGTEAFF. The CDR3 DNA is TGTGCCAGCAGGTTGAACGAGGAGGGCGGCACTGAAGCTTTCTTT.

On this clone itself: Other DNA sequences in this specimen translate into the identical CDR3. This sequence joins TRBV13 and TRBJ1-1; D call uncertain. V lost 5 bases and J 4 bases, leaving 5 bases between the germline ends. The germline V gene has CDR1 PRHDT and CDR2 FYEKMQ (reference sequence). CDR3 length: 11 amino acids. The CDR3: CASSRGTEAFF. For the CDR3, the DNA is TGTGCCAGCAGCCGGGGCACTGAAGCTTTCTTT.

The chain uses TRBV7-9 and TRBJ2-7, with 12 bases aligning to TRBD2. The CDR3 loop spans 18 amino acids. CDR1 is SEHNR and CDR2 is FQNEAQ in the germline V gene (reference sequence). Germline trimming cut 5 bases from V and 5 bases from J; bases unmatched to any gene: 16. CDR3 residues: CASSAFPTSGGSKNEQYF. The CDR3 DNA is TGTGCCAGCAGCGCCTTTCCCACTAGCGGGGGGTCGAAAAACGAGCAGTACTTC. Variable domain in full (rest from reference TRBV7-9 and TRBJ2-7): DTGVSQNPRHKITKRGQNVTFRCDPISEHNRLYWYRQTLGQGPEFLTYFQNEAQLEKSRLLSDRFSAERPKGSFSTLEIQRTEQGDSAMYLCASSAFPTSGGSKNEQYFGPGTRLTVT.

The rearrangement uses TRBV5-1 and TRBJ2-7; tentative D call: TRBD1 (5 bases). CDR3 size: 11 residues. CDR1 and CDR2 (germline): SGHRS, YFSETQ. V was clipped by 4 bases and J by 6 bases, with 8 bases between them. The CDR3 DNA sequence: TGCGCCAGCAGCGCCCAGGGCGAGCAGTACTTC. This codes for CASSAQGEQYF.

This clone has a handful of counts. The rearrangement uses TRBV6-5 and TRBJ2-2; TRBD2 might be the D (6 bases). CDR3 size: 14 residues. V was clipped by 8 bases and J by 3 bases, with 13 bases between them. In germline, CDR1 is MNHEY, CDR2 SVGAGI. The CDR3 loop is CASVPGVDTGELFF. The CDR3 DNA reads TGTGCCAGCGTCCCGGGGGTTGACACCGGGGAGCTGTTTTTT.

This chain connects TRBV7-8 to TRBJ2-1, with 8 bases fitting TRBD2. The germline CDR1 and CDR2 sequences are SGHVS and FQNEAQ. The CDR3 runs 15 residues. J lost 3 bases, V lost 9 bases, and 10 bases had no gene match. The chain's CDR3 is CASHLAGRNYNEQFF. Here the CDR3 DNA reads TGTGCCAGTCACTTAGCGGGGAGGAACTACAATGAGCAGTTCTTC.

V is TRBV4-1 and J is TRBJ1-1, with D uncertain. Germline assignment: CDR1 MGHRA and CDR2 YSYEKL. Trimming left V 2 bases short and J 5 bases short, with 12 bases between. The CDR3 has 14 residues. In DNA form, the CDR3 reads TGCGCCAGCAGCCAACCAGGTGTGGATACTGAAGCTTTCTTT. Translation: CASSQPGVDTEAFF.

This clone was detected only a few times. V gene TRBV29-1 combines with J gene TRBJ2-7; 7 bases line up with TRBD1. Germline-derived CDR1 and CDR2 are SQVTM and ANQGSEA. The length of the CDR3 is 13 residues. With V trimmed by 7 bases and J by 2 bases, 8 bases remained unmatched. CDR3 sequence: CSAIDRETYEQYF. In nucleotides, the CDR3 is TGCAGCGCGATTGACAGGGAGACCTACGAGCAGTACTTC.

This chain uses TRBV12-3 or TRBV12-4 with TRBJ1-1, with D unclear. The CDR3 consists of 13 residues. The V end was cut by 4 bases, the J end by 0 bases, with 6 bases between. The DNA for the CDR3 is TGTGCCAGCAGTTGGACTCTGAACACTGAAGCTTTCTTT. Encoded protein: CASSWTLNTEAFF.